What follows are 25 T cell receptor beta chains derived from one specimen sequenced in a study of blood T cells in healthy people across ages. Sample-barcoded 5' priming and a J-beta primer mix drove a second PCR of roughly 6 to 12 cycles. MiXCR was run by TCRdb on the 5' RACE reads, yielding one entry per CDR3 protein. The repertoire holds roughly 1.7 million distinct CDR3 sequences, with around 36% as singletons. Material: blood. These receptors all stem from a woman in her thirties in good health.

The genes are TRBV6-1 and TRBJ2-3; no firm D call. The length of the CDR3 is 15 residues. The V gene lost 6 bases and the J gene lost 5 bases, with 18 bases spanning the gap. Looked up from germline, CDR1 is MNHNS and CDR2 is SASEGT. Here the CDR3 reads CASSEDPFTLDTQYF. In DNA form, the CDR3 reads TGTGCCAGCAGCGAGGATCCCTTCACTCTAGATACGCAGTATTTT.

This sequence joins TRBV20-1 and TRBJ2-5; D remains ambiguous. V was pared by 2 bases and J by 2 bases, with 15 bases between. CDR3 length: 15 residues. The germline V gene encodes CDR1 DFQATT and CDR2 SNEGSKA (reference sequence). The DNA for the CDR3 is TGCAGTGCTAGACCTAAGCACCCGTTTCAAGAGACCCAGTACTTC. Translation: CSARPKHPFQETQYF.

The chain has TRBV4-1 and TRBJ1-2, with 8 bases fitting TRBD1. V was pared by 2 bases and J by 4 bases, with 6 bases of the junction left unmatched. The CDR3 is made up of 15 amino acids. The V gene's germline CDR1 is MGHRA and CDR2 YSYEKL. CDR3 residues: CASSQLGQEVYGYTF. The DNA for the CDR3 is TGCGCCAGCAGCCAATTGGGACAGGAGGTCTATGGCTACACCTTC.

This clonotype was picked up a small number of times. The gene calls are TRBV20-1 and TRBJ2-7, with a tentative D call TRBD2 (6 bases). The germline V and J ends were trimmed by 3 bases and 5 bases, with 11 bases remaining between them. Germline CDR1 reads DFQATT; CDR2 reads SNEGSKA (reference sequence). This CDR3 spans 12 amino acids. CDR3 in DNA: TGCAGTGCTAGGCCTAGCGACCACGAGCAGTACTTC. Translated, it gives CSARPSDHEQYF.

This clonotype was picked up a small number of times. The CDR3 coding sequence is TGTGCCAGCAGTTTACAACTAGCGGGAGTGGGTGAGCAGTACTTC. Translating it yields CASSLQLAGVGEQYF. The genes are TRBV28 and TRBJ2-7; TRBD2 agrees at 11 bases. CDR3 length equals 15 residues. The germline CDR1 and CDR2 sequences are MDHEN and SYDVKM. The V gene end was trimmed by 2 bases and the J gene end by 7 bases; junction bases not matched to a gene: 7.

This clonotype came up a few times. The chain joins TRBV5-1 to TRBJ1-2; D not certain. The germline V gene has CDR1 SGHRS and CDR2 YFSETQ. V was clipped by 1 base and J by 0 bases, with 4 bases between them. This CDR3 contains 13 residues. The DNA of the CDR3 is TGCGCCAGCAGCTTGAAACCTAACTATGGCTACACCTTC. It specifies CASSLKPNYGYTF. Full variable domain (outside the CDR3, taken from reference TRBV5-1 and TRBJ1-2): KAGVTQTPRYLIKTRGQQVTLSCSPISGHRSVSWYQQTPGQGLQFLFEYFSETQRNKGNFPGRFSGRQFSNSRSEMNVSTLELGDSALYLCASSLKPNYGYTFGSGTRLTVV.

This clonotype has more than one count but fewer than ten. V gene TRBV20-1 combines with J gene TRBJ2-1; the D gene could be TRBD1 or TRBD2 (5 bases each). This CDR3 is 13 amino acids long. The germline gives CDR1 DFQATT, CDR2 SNEGSKA (reference sequence). V dropped 3 bases and J dropped 5 bases, with 11 bases sitting between them. The CDR3 DNA follows: TGCAGTGCTAGGGGGGATGACAACAATGAGCAGTTCTTC. Protein: CSARGDDNNEQFF.

This clonotype was detected a few times. The chain uses TRBV11-2 and TRBJ2-3; TRBD2 might be the D (5 bases). CDR3 length: 12 residues. CDR1 is SGHAT and CDR2 is FQNNGV in the germline V gene. Trimming removed 6 bases at V and 6 bases at J, with 10 bases between. The DNA of the CDR3 is TGTGCCAGCAGTGCTAGCTTGGATACGCAGTATTTT. Encoded protein: CASSASLDTQYF.

This clonotype was detected only a few times. V usage is TRBV7-9 and J usage is TRBJ1-1, with unresolved D. The CDR3 has 17 amino acids. Germline values: CDR1 SEHNR, CDR2 FQNEAQ (reference sequence). V lost 4 bases to trimming and J lost 3 bases, with 21 bases between them. CDR3 bases: TGTGCCAGCAGCTCCCTTGTGACGGACGTTATGGACACTGAAGCTTTCTTT. This encodes CASSSLVTDVMDTEAFF.

This chain links TRBV5-6 with TRBJ2-1; TRBD2 matches 10 bases. The CDR3 has 14 residues. V shed 6 bases and J 4 bases; nucleotides not matched to a gene: 4. The germline V gene has CDR1 SGHDT and CDR2 YYEEEE. The CDR3 spells CASTGTSDYNEQFF. For the CDR3, the DNA is TGTGCCAGCACCGGGACTAGCGATTACAATGAGCAGTTCTTC.

CDR3 protein: CSAPGTGLETQYF. Written as DNA, the CDR3 is TGCAGTGCTCCAGGGACAGGGCTGGAGACCCAGTACTTC. The chain joins TRBV20-1 to TRBJ2-5; 9 nucleotides line up with TRBD1. This CDR3 contains 13 residues. V shed 5 bases, J shed 5 bases, and the junction held 6 bases outside the gene matches. Germline assignment: CDR1 DFQATT and CDR2 SNEGSKA (reference sequence).

The J gene is TRBJ2-1, the V gene TRBV28; 13 bases are a match to TRBD2. The CDR3 covers 18 residues. The V gene end was trimmed by 3 bases and the J gene end by 0 bases; junction bases not matched to a gene: 5. Germline V gene data show CDR1 as MDHEN and CDR2 as SYDVKM. The CDR3 loop is CASSFYGTSGDSYNEQFF. Here the CDR3 DNA reads TGTGCCAGCAGTTTCTATGGGACTAGCGGGGACTCCTACAATGAGCAGTTCTTC.

The chain links TRBV28 to TRBJ1-2; D unresolved. The V end was cut by 7 bases, the J end by 5 bases, with 14 bases between. This CDR3 has 13 residues. CDR1 and CDR2 (germline): MDHEN, SYDVKM. The CDR3 sequence is CASTLGPQYGYTF. In DNA, the CDR3 is TGTGCCAGCACCCTTGGCCCGCAATATGGCTACACCTTC.

This clonotype appeared many times. The chain joins TRBV20-1 to TRBJ2-1; TRBD2 is a possible D gene (5 bases). The germline V gene encodes CDR1 DFQATT and CDR2 SNEGSKA (reference sequence). The V and J ends lost 0 bases and 6 bases respectively, with 15 bases between them. This CDR3 region has 15 residues. The CDR3 nucleotides are TGCAGTGCTAGAGATTTCGGGGAAGGGTTCAATGAGCAGTTCTTC. This translates into CSARDFGEGFNEQFF.

This clonotype was seen a few times. The V and J genes are TRBV28 and TRBJ2-7; a weak D match, TRBD1 (5 bases). The CDR3 extends over 13 amino acids. Germline V gene sequence: CDR1 MDHEN, CDR2 SYDVKM. V lost 5 bases and J 6 bases, leaving 14 bases between the germline ends. The CDR3 loop is CASSPGRGFEQYF. The CDR3 bases are TGTGCCAGCAGTCCAGGGCGAGGTTTCGAGCAGTACTTC.

The chain recombines TRBV12-3 or TRBV12-4 with TRBJ2-1; D is tentatively TRBD1 or TRBD2 (5 bases each). This CDR3 is 15 amino acids long. V lost 4 bases to trimming and J lost 9 bases, with 19 bases between them. DNA for the CDR3: TGTGCCAGCAGTTACGCCGGGACGTACCTCGCTGAGCAGTTCTTC. It encodes CASSYAGTYLAEQFF.

The V and J genes are TRBV12-3 or TRBV12-4 and TRBJ2-1, with unresolved D. V was trimmed by 3 bases and J by 8 bases, leaving 11 bases between them. There are 13 residues in the CDR3. The CDR3 nucleotides are TGTGCCAGCAGTTTTTTACTTTCGGATGAGCAGTTCTTC. Translating gives CASSFLLSDEQFF.

This sequence joins TRBV3-1 and TRBJ1-4, with TRBD1 as a possible D gene (5 bases). The CDR3 totals 16 residues. V shed 0 bases and J shed 1 base, with 9 bases lying between them. Germline assignment: CDR1 LGHDT and CDR2 YNNKEL (reference sequence). CDR3 DNA: TGTGCCAGCAGCCAAGACAGGGTTGGAACTAATGAAAAACTGTTTTTT. Encoded protein: CASSQDRVGTNEKLFF.

There are a few counts of this clonotype. This chain joins TRBV7-9 and TRBJ1-2; 10 positions match TRBD1. The CDR3 length is 16 residues. After removal of 5 bases from V and 6 bases from J, the junction contained 12 bases not matched to a gene. Germline lookup yields CDR1 SEHNR and CDR2 FQNEAQ (reference sequence). Written as DNA, the CDR3 is TGTGCCAGCAGCCGGAGGCGCCGACAGGGGGCGGATGGCTACACCTTC. Amino acid sequence: CASSRRRRQGADGYTF.

In this sample, this clonotype turned up a few times. The chain joins TRBV10-2 to TRBJ2-1; D is unresolved. This CDR3 contains 11 residues. In germline, CDR1 is WSHSY, CDR2 SAAADI. V was trimmed by 0 bases and J by 9 bases, leaving 3 bases between them. The CDR3 loop is CASSESGEQFF. CDR3 coding DNA: TGCGCCAGCAGTGAGTCTGGTGAGCAGTTCTTC.

This chain connects TRBV20-1 to TRBJ2-3; maybe TRBD2 (7 bases). The V gene lost 6 bases and the J gene lost 4 bases, with 17 bases spanning the gap. Germline CDR1 and CDR2: DFQATT and SNEGSKA (reference sequence). The CDR3 contains 14 residues. CDR3 bases: TGCAGTGCCCGCCTAGGGGGGGACTCAGATACGCAGTATTTT. This translates into CSARLGGDSDTQYF.

Notes on this clonotype: Being one base from a much bigger clone, this may be a read error. The J gene is TRBJ2-1, the V gene TRBV4-1; TRBD2 matches at 11 bases. This CDR3 spans 15 amino acids. The germline gives CDR1 MGHRA, CDR2 YSYEKL. The ends lost 4 bases at V and 6 bases at J; junction bases unmatched: 5. The CDR3 loop is CASSPIAGGSNEQFF. The CDR3 DNA follows: TGCGCCAGCAGCCCTATAGCGGGAGGGAGCAATGAGCAGTTCTTC.

This chain uses TRBV5-6 with TRBJ2-4, with TRBD2 as a possible D gene (6 bases). The CDR3 length is 14 residues. With 0 bases removed from V and 13 bases from J, the gap between germline ends came to 17 bases. CDR1 SGHDT and CDR2 YYEEEE come from the germline V gene. This chain's CDR3 is CASSLASVGREQYF. CDR3 DNA sequence: TGTGCCAGCAGCTTGGCGTCGGTGGGTCGGGAGCAGTACTTC.

V usage is TRBV3-1 and J usage is TRBJ2-4, with D unclear. The germline gives CDR1 LGHDT, CDR2 YNNKEL (reference sequence). The CDR3 extends over 12 amino acids. The germline V and J ends were trimmed by 3 bases and 10 bases, with 10 bases remaining between them. This chain's CDR3 is CASSHSVGIQYF. DNA for the CDR3: TGTGCCAGCAGCCATTCGGTTGGTATTCAGTACTTC.

This clonotype was observed a handful of times. As DNA, the CDR3 is TGCAGTGCTAAGGACAGGGATAAAGTTGCAGATACGCAGTATTTT. It specifies CSAKDRDKVADTQYF. The V and J genes are TRBV20-1 and TRBJ2-3; 8 bases are a match to TRBD1. Germline V gives CDR1 DFQATT, CDR2 SNEGSKA (reference sequence). The CDR3 covers 15 residues. Trimming removed 4 bases from V and 4 bases from J; junction bases left unmatched: 10.